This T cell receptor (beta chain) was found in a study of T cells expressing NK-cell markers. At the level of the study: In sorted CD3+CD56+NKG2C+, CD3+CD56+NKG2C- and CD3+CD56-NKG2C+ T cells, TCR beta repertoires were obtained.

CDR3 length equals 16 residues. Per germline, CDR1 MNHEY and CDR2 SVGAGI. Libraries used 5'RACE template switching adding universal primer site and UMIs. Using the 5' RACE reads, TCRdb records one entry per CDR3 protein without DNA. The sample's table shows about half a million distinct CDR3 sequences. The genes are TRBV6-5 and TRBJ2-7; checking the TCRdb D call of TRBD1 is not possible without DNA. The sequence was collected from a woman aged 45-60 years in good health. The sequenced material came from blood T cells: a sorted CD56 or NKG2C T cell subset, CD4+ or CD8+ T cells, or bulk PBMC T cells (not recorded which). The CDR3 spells CASSYSSVVLGGEQYF.